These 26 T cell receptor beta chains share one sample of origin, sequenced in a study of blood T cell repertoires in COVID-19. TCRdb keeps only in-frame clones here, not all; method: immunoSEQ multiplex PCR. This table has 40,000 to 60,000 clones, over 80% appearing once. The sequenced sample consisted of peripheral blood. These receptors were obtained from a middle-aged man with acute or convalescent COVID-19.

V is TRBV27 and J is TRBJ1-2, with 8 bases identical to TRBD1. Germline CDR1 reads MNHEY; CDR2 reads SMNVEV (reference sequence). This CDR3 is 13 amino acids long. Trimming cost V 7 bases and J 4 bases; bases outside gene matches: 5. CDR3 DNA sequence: TGTGCCAGCAAGACAGGGGTGGGCTATGGCTACACCTTC. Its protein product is CASKTGVGYGYTF.

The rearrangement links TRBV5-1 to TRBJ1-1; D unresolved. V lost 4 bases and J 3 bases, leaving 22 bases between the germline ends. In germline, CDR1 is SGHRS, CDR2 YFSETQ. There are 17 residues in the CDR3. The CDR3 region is CASSLPGGGSTDTEAFF. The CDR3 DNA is TGCGCCAGCAGCCTCCCCGGTGGAGGGTCGACGGACACTGAAGCTTTCTTT.

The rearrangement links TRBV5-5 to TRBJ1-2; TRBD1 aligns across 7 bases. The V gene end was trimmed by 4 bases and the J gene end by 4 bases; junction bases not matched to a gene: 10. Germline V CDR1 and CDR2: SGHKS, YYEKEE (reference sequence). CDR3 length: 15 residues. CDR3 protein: CASSLTGATAYGYTF. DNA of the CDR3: TGTGCCAGCAGCCTAACAGGGGCAACAGCCTATGGCTACACCTTC.

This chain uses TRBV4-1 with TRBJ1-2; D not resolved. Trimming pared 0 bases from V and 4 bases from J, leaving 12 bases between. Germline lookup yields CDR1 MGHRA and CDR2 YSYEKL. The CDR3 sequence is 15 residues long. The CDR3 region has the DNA TGCGCCAGCAGCCAAGAGGGTTCAAGGAGCTATGGCTACACCTTC. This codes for CASSQEGSRSYGYTF.

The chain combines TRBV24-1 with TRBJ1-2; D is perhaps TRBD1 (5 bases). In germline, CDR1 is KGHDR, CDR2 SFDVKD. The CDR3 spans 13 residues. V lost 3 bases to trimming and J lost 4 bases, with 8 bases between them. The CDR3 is CATSDDSFYGYTF. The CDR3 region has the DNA TGTGCCACCAGTGATGACAGTTTCTATGGCTACACCTTC.

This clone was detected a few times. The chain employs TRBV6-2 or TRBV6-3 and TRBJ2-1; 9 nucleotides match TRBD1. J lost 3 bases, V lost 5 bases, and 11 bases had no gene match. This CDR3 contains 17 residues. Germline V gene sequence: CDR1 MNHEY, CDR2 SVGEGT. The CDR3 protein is CASSPPYYRGHYNEQFF. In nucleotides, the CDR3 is TGTGCCAGCAGTCCCCCGTATTACAGGGGGCACTACAATGAGCAGTTCTTC.

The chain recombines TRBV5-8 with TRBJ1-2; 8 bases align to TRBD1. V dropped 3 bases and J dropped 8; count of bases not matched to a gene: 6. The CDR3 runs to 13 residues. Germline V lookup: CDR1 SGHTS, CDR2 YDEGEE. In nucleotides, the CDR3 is TGTGCCAGCAGCTCCGACAGGGGAGGAGGCTACACCTTC. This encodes CASSSDRGGGYTF.

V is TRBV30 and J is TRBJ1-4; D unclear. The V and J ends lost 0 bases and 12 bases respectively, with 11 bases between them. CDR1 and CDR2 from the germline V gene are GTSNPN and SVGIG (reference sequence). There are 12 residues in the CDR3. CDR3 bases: TGTGCCTGGAGTGTAAACCGAGGGCAACTGTTTTTT. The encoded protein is CAWSVNRGQLFF.

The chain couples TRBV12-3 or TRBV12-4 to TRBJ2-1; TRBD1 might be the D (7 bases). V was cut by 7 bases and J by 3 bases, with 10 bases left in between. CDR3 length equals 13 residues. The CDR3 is CASNQGGYNEQFF. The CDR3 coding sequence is TGTGCCAGCAACCAGGGGGGCTACAATGAGCAGTTCTTC.

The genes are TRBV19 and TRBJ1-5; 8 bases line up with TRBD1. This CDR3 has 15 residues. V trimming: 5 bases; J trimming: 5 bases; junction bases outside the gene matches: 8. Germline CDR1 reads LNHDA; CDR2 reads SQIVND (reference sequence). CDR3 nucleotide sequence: TGTGCCAGTAGTCCTTGGACAGGGAATGATCAGCCCCAGCATTTT. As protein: CASSPWTGNDQPQHF.

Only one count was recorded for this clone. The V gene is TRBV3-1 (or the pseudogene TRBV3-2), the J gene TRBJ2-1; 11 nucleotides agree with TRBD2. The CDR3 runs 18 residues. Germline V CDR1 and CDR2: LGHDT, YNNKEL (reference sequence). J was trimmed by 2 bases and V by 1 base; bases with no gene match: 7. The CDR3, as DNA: TGTGCCAGCAGCCAAGCCTCTCCTAGCGGGGGGACCTACAATGAGCAGTTCTTC. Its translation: CASSQASPSGGTYNEQFF.

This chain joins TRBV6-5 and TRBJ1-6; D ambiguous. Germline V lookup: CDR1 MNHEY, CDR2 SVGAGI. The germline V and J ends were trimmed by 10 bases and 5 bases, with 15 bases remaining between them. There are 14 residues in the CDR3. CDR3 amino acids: CAINREGNNSPLHF. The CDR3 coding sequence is TGTGCCATAAACCGGGAAGGGAATAATTCACCCCTCCACTTT.

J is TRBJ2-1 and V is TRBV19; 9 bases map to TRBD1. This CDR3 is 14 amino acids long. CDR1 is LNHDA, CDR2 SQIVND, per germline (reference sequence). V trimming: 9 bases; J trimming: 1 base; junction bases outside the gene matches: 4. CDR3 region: CASGTGISYNEQFF. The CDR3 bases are TGTGCCAGCGGGACAGGGATTTCCTACAATGAGCAGTTCTTC.

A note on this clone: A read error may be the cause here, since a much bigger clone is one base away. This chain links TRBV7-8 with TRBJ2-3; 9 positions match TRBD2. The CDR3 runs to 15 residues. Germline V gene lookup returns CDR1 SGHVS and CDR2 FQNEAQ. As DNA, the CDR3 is TGTGCCAGCAGTCCCAGCGGGGGGAGCACAGATATGCAGTATTTT. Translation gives CASSPSGGSTDMQYF.

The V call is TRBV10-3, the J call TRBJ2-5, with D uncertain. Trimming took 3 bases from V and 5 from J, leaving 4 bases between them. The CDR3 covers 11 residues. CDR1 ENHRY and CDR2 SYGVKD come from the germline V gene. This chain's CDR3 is CAISDRETQYF. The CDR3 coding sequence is TGTGCCATCAGTGATCGGGAGACCCAGTACTTC.

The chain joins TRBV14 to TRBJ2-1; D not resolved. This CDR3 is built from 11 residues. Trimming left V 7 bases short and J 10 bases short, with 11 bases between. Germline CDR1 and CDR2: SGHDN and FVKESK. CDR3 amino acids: CASTTKFEQFF. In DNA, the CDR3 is TGTGCCAGCACCACAAAATTCGAGCAGTTCTTC. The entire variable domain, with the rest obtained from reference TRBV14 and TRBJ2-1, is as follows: EAGVTQFPSHSVIEKGQTVTLRCDPISGHDNLYWYRRVMGKEIKFLLHFVKESKQDESGMPNNRFLAERTGGTYSTLKVQPAELEDSGVYFCASTTKFEQFFGPGTRLTVL.

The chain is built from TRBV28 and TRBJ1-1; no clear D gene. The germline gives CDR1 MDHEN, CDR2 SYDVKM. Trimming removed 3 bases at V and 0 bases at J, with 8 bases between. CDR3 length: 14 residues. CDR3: CASSFPGMNTEAFF. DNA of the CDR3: TGTGCCAGCAGTTTCCCGGGGATGAACACTGAAGCTTTCTTT.

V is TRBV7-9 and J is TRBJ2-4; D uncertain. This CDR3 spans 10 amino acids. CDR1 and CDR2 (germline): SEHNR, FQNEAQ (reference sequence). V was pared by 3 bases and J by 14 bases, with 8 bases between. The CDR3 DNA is TGTGCCAGCAGCTTGCCCCCAGAGTACTTC. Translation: CASSLPPEYF.

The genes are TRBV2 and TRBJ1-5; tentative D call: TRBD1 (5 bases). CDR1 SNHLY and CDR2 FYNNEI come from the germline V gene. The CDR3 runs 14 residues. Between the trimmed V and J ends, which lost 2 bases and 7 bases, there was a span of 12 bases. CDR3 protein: CASSELRVGQPQHF. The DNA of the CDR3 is TGTGCCAGCAGTGAACTCAGGGTCGGCCAGCCCCAGCATTTT.

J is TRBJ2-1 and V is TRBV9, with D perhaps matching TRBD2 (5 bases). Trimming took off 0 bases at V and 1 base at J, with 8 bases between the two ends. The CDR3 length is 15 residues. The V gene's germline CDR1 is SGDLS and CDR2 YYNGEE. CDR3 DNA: TGTGCCAGCAGCGTAGATCTAGCTTCCTACAATGAGCAGTTCTTC. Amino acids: CASSVDLASYNEQFF.

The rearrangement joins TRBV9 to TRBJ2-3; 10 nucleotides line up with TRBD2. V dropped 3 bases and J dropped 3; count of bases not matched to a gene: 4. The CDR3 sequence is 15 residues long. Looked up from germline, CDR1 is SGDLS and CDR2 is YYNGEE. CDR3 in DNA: TGTGCCAGCAGCGCGACTAGCGGGCCTACAGATACGCAGTATTTT. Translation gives CASSATSGPTDTQYF.

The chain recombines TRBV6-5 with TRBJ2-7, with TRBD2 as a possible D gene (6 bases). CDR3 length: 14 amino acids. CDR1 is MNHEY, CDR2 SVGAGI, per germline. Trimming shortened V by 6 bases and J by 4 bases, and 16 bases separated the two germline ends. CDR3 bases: TGTGCCAGCAGACAACTGGGACTTCCTTACGAGCAGTACTTC. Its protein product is CASRQLGLPYEQYF.

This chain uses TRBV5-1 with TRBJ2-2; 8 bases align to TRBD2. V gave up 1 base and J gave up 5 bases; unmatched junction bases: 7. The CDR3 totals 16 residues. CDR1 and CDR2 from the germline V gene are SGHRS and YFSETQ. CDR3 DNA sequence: TGCGCCAGCAGCTTGAGCCGGGAGGGAGGTACCGGGGAGCTGTTTTTT. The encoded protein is CASSLSREGGTGELFF.

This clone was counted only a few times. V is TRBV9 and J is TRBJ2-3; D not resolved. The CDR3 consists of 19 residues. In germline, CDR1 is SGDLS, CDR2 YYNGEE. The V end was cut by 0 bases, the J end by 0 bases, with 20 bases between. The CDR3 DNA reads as TGTGCCAGCAGCGTAGGTATCGGTCGAGTGAGGAAAAGCACAGATACGCAGTATTTT. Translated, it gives CASSVGIGRVRKSTDTQYF.

CDR3 DNA: TGTGCCAGCCTCGCCCTATCGAACACCGGGGAGCTGTTTTTT. This sequence encodes CASLALSNTGELFF. This chain joins TRBV6-5 and TRBJ2-2, with D unresolved. CDR3 length: 14 residues. Germline CDR1 reads MNHEY; CDR2 reads SVGAGI. V was clipped by 8 bases and J by 0 bases, with 10 bases between them.

CDR3 in amino acids: CASSRVHITGTGGTYEQYF. In DNA, the CDR3 is TGTGCCAGCAGTCGAGTCCATATTACCGGGACAGGGGGGACCTACGAGCAGTACTTC. The J gene is TRBJ2-7, the V gene TRBV6-6; 11 bases align to TRBD1. The CDR3 covers 19 residues. V trimming: 5 bases; J trimming: 2 bases; junction bases outside the gene matches: 17. The germline gives CDR1 MNHNY, CDR2 SVGAGI (reference sequence).